One sample yielded the 23 T cell receptor beta chains listed below, sequenced in a study of glioma-infiltrating T cells after dendritic cell vaccination. Profiling relied on immunoSEQ multiplex PCR, and the TCRdb table lists in-frame clones only, not all of them. The data show around 96,000 clones, around 80% seen once. The sample in question was blood, obtained before dendritic cell vaccination. Receptors originate from a human donor with glioblastoma.

Only a few counts were recorded for this clone. V usage is TRBV27 and J usage is TRBJ2-2, with a weak D call TRBD2 (7 bases). The germline CDR1 and CDR2 sequences are MNHEY and SMNVEV (reference sequence). Deletions cut 2 bases from V and 2 bases from J, with 15 bases between. This CDR3 comprises 17 residues. In DNA form, the CDR3 reads TGTGCCAGCAGTTTAAAGGGGGGGGCCTTAAACACCGGGGAGCTGTTTTTT. Translation gives CASSLKGGALNTGELFF.

This clone was counted a few times. The chain combines TRBV10-1 with TRBJ2-7; D is perhaps TRBD1 (6 bases). The CDR3 contains 14 residues. In germline, CDR1 is WNHNN, CDR2 SYGVQD (reference sequence). V lost 4 bases, J lost 2 bases, and 12 bases lay in between. The CDR3 DNA sequence: TGCGCCAGCAGTGCAGACGACAGGCCCTACGAGCAGTACTTC. This translates into CASSADDRPYEQYF.

This clone was detected once. V is TRBV10-1 and J is TRBJ2-3; tentatively, D is TRBD2 (5 bases). This CDR3 has 13 amino acids. V was trimmed by 6 bases and J by 2 bases, leaving 9 bases between them. Germline V gene data show CDR1 as WNHNN and CDR2 as SYGVQD (reference sequence). Written as DNA, the CDR3 is TGCGCCAGCAGCAGCGGTAACACAGATACGCAGTATTTT. This gives the protein CASSSGNTDTQYF.

This sequence joins TRBV6-5 and TRBJ2-7; no clear D gene. There are 15 residues in the CDR3. Looked up from germline, CDR1 is MNHEY and CDR2 is SVGAGI. V dropped 7 bases and J dropped 0 bases, with 16 bases sitting between them. CDR3 sequence reads: CASTKRRLSSYEQYF. CDR3 DNA: TGTGCCAGCACCAAACGGCGGTTAAGCTCCTACGAGCAGTACTTC.

The J gene is TRBJ2-7, the V gene TRBV6-5; TRBD1 aligns across 8 bases. The CDR3 has 14 residues. The ends lost 8 bases at V and 3 bases at J; junction bases unmatched: 9. Germline lookup yields CDR1 MNHEY and CDR2 SVGAGI. CDR3 bases: TGTGCCAGCGCCCCCCAGGGGGCTATCTACGAGCAGTACTTC. Residues: CASAPQGAIYEQYF.

This clone was picked up a small number of times. The V and J genes are TRBV7-9 and TRBJ1-5; D not certain. Deletions cut 2 bases from V and 4 bases from J, with 9 bases between. The CDR3 is 14 amino acids. Germline CDR1 is SEHNR and CDR2 is FQNEAQ (reference sequence). The CDR3 is CASSLLGGNQPQHF. The CDR3 DNA is TGTGCCAGCAGCTTATTAGGAGGGAATCAGCCCCAGCATTTT. Full variable domain (outside the CDR3, taken from reference TRBV7-9 and TRBJ1-5): DTGVSQNPRHKITKRGQNVTFRCDPISEHNRLYWYRQTLGQGPEFLTYFQNEAQLEKSRLLSDRFSAERPKGSFSTLEIQRTEQGDSAMYLCASSLLGGNQPQHFGDGTRLSIL.

This clone was picked up one time. V gene TRBV28 combines with J gene TRBJ2-7; TRBD1 is a possible D gene (6 bases). Germline CDR1 and CDR2: MDHEN and SYDVKM. V was clipped by 6 bases and J by 11 bases, with 20 bases between them. This CDR3 is built from 13 residues. CDR3 protein: CASSQHTLTGKYF. CDR3 DNA: TGTGCCAGCAGCCAACACACCTTGACAGGCAAGTACTTC.

This chain connects TRBV5-4 to TRBJ1-2; 7 positions agree with TRBD1. The V segment lost 0 bases and the J segment 2 bases; nucleotides outside the gene matches: 7. The CDR3 covers 16 residues. CDR1 SGHNT and CDR2 YYREEE come from the germline V gene (reference sequence). The CDR3 reads CASSLGPGQRNYGYTF. In DNA, the CDR3 is TGTGCCAGCAGCTTGGGTCCGGGACAGAGAAACTATGGCTACACCTTC.

This chain links TRBV2 with TRBJ1-5; D perhaps matches TRBD1 (5 bases). The CDR3 has 14 amino acids. Germline V lookup: CDR1 SNHLY, CDR2 FYNNEI. V was pared by 5 bases and J by 6 bases, with 14 bases between. The CDR3 region has the DNA TGTGCCAGCAGTTACCGGCAGGGAGGTCAGCCCCAGCATTTT. Translated: CASSYRQGGQPQHF.

CDR3 bases: TGCGCCAGTCAAAGCGGGGATTCGGGCTACGAGCAGTACTTC. Translating it yields CASQSGDSGYEQYF. The chain recombines TRBV4-1 with TRBJ2-7; 7 bases align to TRBD2. V shed 9 bases, J shed 3 bases, and the junction held 11 bases outside the gene matches. Germline assignment: CDR1 MGHRA and CDR2 YSYEKL. CDR3 length: 14 amino acids.

The chain employs TRBV28 and TRBJ2-7; 7 nucleotides match TRBD1. The CDR3 covers 16 residues. With V trimmed by 4 bases and J by 0 bases, 9 bases remained unmatched. Germline values: CDR1 MDHEN, CDR2 SYDVKM. CDR3 DNA: TGTGCCAGCAGTTCACCGGGACAGCAGATCTCCTACGAGCAGTACTTC. It encodes CASSSPGQQISYEQYF.

The rearrangement uses TRBV7-6 and TRBJ2-1; D not resolved. Trimming shortened V by 5 bases and J by 3 bases, and 5 bases separated the two germline ends. There are 12 residues in the CDR3. CDR1 SGHVS and CDR2 FNYEAQ come from the germline V gene. The CDR3 DNA sequence: TGTGCCAGCAGCCAGTTCTACAATGAGCAGTTCTTC. It yields the protein CASSQFYNEQFF.

V and J are TRBV5-1 and TRBJ1-2; TRBD1 aligns across 12 bases. V dropped 4 bases and J dropped 4; count of bases not matched to a gene: 5. The CDR3 runs to 15 residues. Germline CDR1 reads SGHRS; CDR2 reads YFSETQ. CDR3 in amino acids: CASSPGQGASYGYTF. CDR3 in DNA: TGCGCCAGCAGCCCGGGACAGGGGGCGAGCTATGGCTACACCTTC.

The gene calls are TRBV27 and TRBJ2-5; TRBD1 matches 10 bases. V was clipped by 0 bases and J by 5 bases; unmatched bases: 6. This CDR3 contains 16 residues. The germline V gene encodes CDR1 MNHEY and CDR2 SMNVEV (reference sequence). The CDR3 sequence: CASSLSGGTGDETQYF. CDR3 DNA: TGTGCCAGCAGTTTATCCGGGGGGACAGGGGACGAGACCCAGTACTTC.

The chain employs TRBV12-5 and TRBJ1-2; the D gene is possibly TRBD1 (6 bases). In germline, CDR1 is LGHNT, CDR2 FRNRAP. V was shortened by 5 bases and J by 0 bases, with 25 bases between the two germline ends. This CDR3 is 19 amino acids long. CDR3 sequence (DNA): TGTGCTAGTGGTCTCCCTAACCGGTTGGGGGCAAAGACTAACTATGGCTACACCTTC. Translating it yields CASGLPNRLGAKTNYGYTF.

The rearrangement uses TRBV30 and TRBJ2-5; TRBD2 matches at 8 bases. The CDR3 covers 11 residues. Germline V gene lookup returns CDR1 GTSNPN and CDR2 SVGIG (reference sequence). The V and J ends lost 0 bases and 11 bases, in that order; junction bases with no gene match: 2. In DNA form, the CDR3 reads TGTGCCTGGAGTGTCGGGGGGGAGCAGTACTTC. This translates into CAWSVGGEQYF.

The CDR3 sequence is CAWSVAGAGNTEAFF. CDR3 sequence (DNA): TGTGCCTGGAGTGTGGCAGGGGCAGGTAACACTGAAGCTTTCTTT. The V call is TRBV30, the J call TRBJ1-1, with D possibly being TRBD1 (6 bases). In germline, CDR1 is GTSNPN, CDR2 SVGIG (reference sequence). With 0 bases removed from V and 2 bases from J, the gap between germline ends came to 13 bases. The CDR3 totals 15 residues.

This clone has a single count. The J gene is TRBJ2-5, the V gene TRBV9, with 11 bases identical to TRBD2. The J call may be incorrect, as the DNA end agrees better with TRBJ2-7. This CDR3 is 16 amino acids long. Germline V gene data show CDR1 as SGDLS and CDR2 as YYNGEE. CDR3 bases: TGTGCCAGCAGCCCCCTCGGACTAGCGGGCTCCTACGAGCAGTACTTC. Translated: CASSPLGLAGSYEQYF.

This chain joins TRBV19 and TRBJ1-5; 11 bases are a match to TRBD1. The CDR3 is made up of 19 amino acids. The J segment lost 3 bases and the V segment lost 5 bases, leaving 15 bases of the junction unmatched. The germline V gene has CDR1 LNHDA and CDR2 SQIVND (reference sequence). CDR3 sequence (DNA): TGTGCCAGTAGTTCCCGGGACAGGGGGTTCGGAGGGTACAATCAGCCCCAGCATTTT. It is translated as CASSSRDRGFGGYNQPQHF.

The chain couples TRBV7-2 to TRBJ2-7, with D possibly matching TRBD1 (5 bases). Germline assignment: CDR1 SGHTA and CDR2 FQGNSA. This CDR3 is 15 amino acids long. Trimming removed 2 bases at V and 0 bases at J, with 11 bases between. CDR3: CASSLIQGPSYEQYF. DNA for the CDR3: TGTGCCAGCAGCTTAATTCAGGGCCCCTCCTACGAGCAGTACTTC.

This clone was seen a few times. V is TRBV4-1 and J is TRBJ2-7, with 7 bases lining up with TRBD2. Germline CDR1 reads MGHRA; CDR2 reads YSYEKL. The CDR3 runs to 17 residues. Trimming cost V 1 base and J 2 bases; bases outside gene matches: 11. This CDR3 is CASSQAPSGRGAYEQYF. The CDR3, as DNA: TGCGCCAGCAGCCAAGCCCCTAGCGGACGGGGGGCCTACGAGCAGTACTTC.

This chain connects TRBV23-1 to TRBJ2-7; 9 bases line up with TRBD1. TRBV23-1 is marked as an open reading frame, function uncertain. Trimming took 4 bases from V and 0 from J; bases not matched to a gene: 7. This CDR3 is built from 16 residues. The CDR3 loop is CASSPTTGGISYEQYF. The CDR3 DNA reads TGCGCCAGCAGTCCGACGACAGGGGGAATCTCCTACGAGCAGTACTTC.

The chain joins TRBV5-1 to TRBJ2-1; TRBD1 matches at 11 bases. The ends lost 3 bases at V and 3 bases at J; junction bases unmatched: 8. The CDR3 has 17 amino acids. Per germline, CDR1 SGHRS and CDR2 YFSETQ. The CDR3 nucleotides are TGCGCCAGCAGCTGGGGGGACAGGGGGGATGGCTACAATGAGCAGTTCTTC. Translation: CASSWGDRGDGYNEQFF.